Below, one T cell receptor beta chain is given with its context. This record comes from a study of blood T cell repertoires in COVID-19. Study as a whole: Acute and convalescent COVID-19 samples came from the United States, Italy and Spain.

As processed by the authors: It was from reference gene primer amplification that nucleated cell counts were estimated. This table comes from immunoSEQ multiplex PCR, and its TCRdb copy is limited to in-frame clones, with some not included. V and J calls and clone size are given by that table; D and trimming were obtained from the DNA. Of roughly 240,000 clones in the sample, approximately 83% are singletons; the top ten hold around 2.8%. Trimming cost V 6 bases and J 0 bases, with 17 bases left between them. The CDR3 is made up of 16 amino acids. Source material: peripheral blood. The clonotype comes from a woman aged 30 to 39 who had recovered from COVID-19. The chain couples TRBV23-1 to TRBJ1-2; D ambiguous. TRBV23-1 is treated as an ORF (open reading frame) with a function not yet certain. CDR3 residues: CASRPPAGVSNYGYTF. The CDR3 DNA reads TGCGCCAGCAGACCTCCGGCAGGCGTTTCTAACTATGGCTACACCTTC.